A single sample gave rise to the 21 T cell receptor beta chains below, sequenced in a study of T cells after yellow fever vaccination. TCRdb passed the 5' RACE reads through MiXCR, listing each CDR3 protein once. The sample lists about 310,000 distinct CDR3 sequences; around 3.6% were seen once. Source: PBMCs, taken on the day of the yellow fever booster vaccination. The origin of the receptors is a man aged 18 to 30 who received the YFV17D yellow fever vaccine.

This clonotype appeared many times. The V call is TRBV6-2 or TRBV6-3, the J call TRBJ2-7; D is uncertain. V lost 0 bases to trimming and J lost 3 bases, with 15 bases between them. CDR3 length equals 16 residues. From germline, CDR1 is MNHEY and CDR2 SVGEGT. The CDR3 DNA is TGTGCCAGCAGTTACTCGCCCAGGAATCCTTACTACGAGCAGTACTTC. It encodes CASSYSPRNPYYEQYF.

This clonotype occurred many times. The chain couples TRBV6-2 or TRBV6-3 to TRBJ1-2, with D possibly matching TRBD1 (5 bases). Germline values: CDR1 MNHEY, CDR2 SVGEGT. V was shortened by 5 bases and J by 6 bases, with 16 bases between the two germline ends. There are 14 residues in the CDR3. The CDR3 region is CASSRVQGFHGYTF. The CDR3 DNA sequence: TGTGCCAGCAGTCGAGTCCAGGGTTTTCATGGCTACACCTTC.

This clonotype was counted only a few times. The genes are TRBV5-6 and TRBJ2-5; D remains ambiguous. V was pared by 4 bases and J by 4 bases, with 14 bases between. The CDR3 runs to 14 residues. Germline lookup yields CDR1 SGHDT and CDR2 YYEEEE. The CDR3 DNA is TGTGCCAGCAGCAACGCCTATGGTAGAGAGACCCAGTACTTC. Protein product: CASSNAYGRETQYF.

This clonotype was picked up a small number of times. The rearrangement links TRBV4-2 to TRBJ1-2; no firm D call. Germline CDR1 LGHNA, CDR2 YNFKEQ. V was trimmed by 1 base and J by 7 bases, leaving 13 bases between them. The CDR3 is 14 residues long. CDR3 in amino acids: CASSQGTTAGGYTF. As DNA, the CDR3 is TGTGCCAGCAGCCAAGGCACAACCGCGGGTGGCTACACCTTC.

At least ten counts were recorded for this clonotype. The V call is TRBV12-3 or TRBV12-4, the J call TRBJ2-1, with 9 bases matching TRBD1. V dropped 6 bases and J dropped 15; count of bases not matched to a gene: 9. This CDR3 has 12 residues. The CDR3 DNA follows: TGTGCCAGCAGCTACCGGGACAGGGCCTCGTTCTTC. It yields the protein CASSYRDRASFF.

There are many counts of this clonotype. CDR3 DNA sequence: TGTGCCAGCAGCCCGCGGACAGGGATTTATAATTCACCCCTCCACTTT. As protein: CASSPRTGIYNSPLHF. This chain links TRBV7-9 with TRBJ1-6; 8 bases match TRBD1. V trimming: 5 bases; J trimming: 4 bases; junction bases outside the gene matches: 7. This CDR3 has 16 residues. Germline values: CDR1 SEHNR, CDR2 FQNEAQ (reference sequence).

The table lists this clonotype with many counts. J is TRBJ1-1 and V is TRBV7-2; D perhaps matches TRBD1 (6 bases). The germline V gene encodes CDR1 SGHTA and CDR2 FQGNSA. V shed 3 bases and J shed 2 bases, with 10 bases lying between them. There are 14 residues in the CDR3. The CDR3, as DNA: TGTGCCAGCAGCTTTTCAGGGGACAACACTGAAGCTTTCTTT. This gives the protein CASSFSGDNTEAFF.

This clonotype was detected ten times or more. The rearrangement links TRBV4-1 to TRBJ2-7, with TRBD1 matching over 9 bases. V was clipped by 4 bases and J by 2 bases; unmatched bases: 12. The germline CDR1 and CDR2 sequences are MGHRA and YSYEKL. The CDR3 is 17 amino acids. This CDR3 is CASSPQGTGTEAYEQYV. The CDR3 region has the DNA TGCGCCAGCAGCCCCCAAGGGACAGGGACCGAAGCCTACGAGCAGTACGTC.

This clonotype was found many times. V usage is TRBV24-1 and J usage is TRBJ2-1; no reliable D call. Germline-derived CDR1 and CDR2 are KGHDR and SFDVKD. V gave up 9 bases and J gave up 4 bases, with 12 bases separating them. CDR3 length: 13 residues. CDR3 amino acids: CATSMAVYNEQFF. Here the CDR3 DNA reads TGTGCCACCTCCATGGCAGTTTACAATGAGCAGTTCTTC.

At least ten counts were recorded for this clonotype. This rearrangement joins TRBV15 to TRBJ2-1; a possible D gene is TRBD1 (6 bases). V lost 1 base to trimming and J lost 0 bases, with 16 bases between them. Germline V gives CDR1 LNHNV, CDR2 YYDKDF (reference sequence). The CDR3 is 18 residues long. The CDR3: CATSRAPFWTDSYNEQFF. The CDR3 nucleotides read TGTGCCACCAGCAGAGCTCCCTTCTGGACAGACTCCTACAATGAGCAGTTCTTC.

This clonotype was detected only a few times. V usage is TRBV4-3 and J usage is TRBJ2-5; TRBD2 matches at 8 bases. Germline V lookup: CDR1 LGHNA, CDR2 YSLEER. The CDR3 consists of 17 residues. J gave up 5 bases and V 3 bases, and 14 bases lay outside the gene matches. The CDR3 spells CASSQASSRGAGETQYF. CDR3 DNA sequence: TGCGCCAGCAGCCAGGCCTCGTCGCGGGGGGCGGGGGAGACCCAGTACTTC.

This clonotype was found a few times. The gene calls are TRBV5-1 and TRBJ2-5; no definite D call. The ends were cut back, 1 base at V and 2 bases at J, with 9 bases in the middle. The CDR3 runs 14 residues. The germline V gene has CDR1 SGHRS and CDR2 YFSETQ. This chain's CDR3 is CASSLFTPQETQYF. DNA for the CDR3: TGCGCCAGCAGCTTGTTCACTCCGCAAGAGACCCAGTACTTC.

The chain recombines TRBV20-1 with TRBJ2-1; 9 bases are shared with TRBD2. With V trimmed by 6 bases and J by 7 bases, 13 bases remained unmatched. CDR3 size: 15 residues. CDR1 and CDR2 (germline): DFQATT, SNEGSKA (reference sequence). The CDR3 nucleotides read TGCAGTGCGGCCATTCCACCTAGCGGGGTTAATGAGCAGTTCTTC. Encoded protein: CSAAIPPSGVNEQFF.

The chain combines TRBV19 with TRBJ2-1; D tentatively fits TRBD1 or TRBD2 (7 bases each). The germline V gene has CDR1 LNHDA and CDR2 SQIVND (reference sequence). Trimming stripped 5 bases from V and 2 bases from J, with 16 bases between. This CDR3 contains 16 residues. The CDR3 DNA follows: TGTGCCAGTAGTGCCCAGGGGGGGGTACCCTACAATGAGCAGTTCTTC. It encodes CASSAQGGVPYNEQFF.

This clonotype was counted a single time. This chain connects TRBV5-4 to TRBJ2-6, with D perhaps matching TRBD2 (5 bases). The CDR3 is 17 amino acids. V lost 4 bases, J lost 0 bases, and 14 bases lay in between. The germline CDR1 and CDR2 sequences are SGHNT and YYREEE (reference sequence). DNA of the CDR3: TGTGCCAGCAGCCCACCGGGGTGGGGCTCTGGGGCCAACGTCCTGACTTTC. It translates to CASSPPGWGSGANVLTF.

There are a few counts of this clonotype. The chain links TRBV5-1 to TRBJ1-1; D ambiguous. V lost 2 bases, J lost 5 bases, and 13 bases lay in between. The length of the CDR3 is 14 residues. Germline V CDR1 and CDR2: SGHRS, YFSETQ. This CDR3 reads CASSLSGPRTEAFF. The CDR3 DNA reads TGCGCCAGCAGCTTATCAGGTCCCCGAACTGAAGCTTTCTTT.

This clonotype was counted many times. The V call is TRBV12-3 or TRBV12-4, the J call TRBJ2-7; tentative D call: TRBD2 (6 bases). The CDR3 is 13 residues long. V lost 6 bases and J 7 bases, leaving 16 bases between the germline ends. CDR3 bases: TGTGCCAGCAGCCGCAATGGGCGGGGTGAGCAGTACGTC. Protein: CASSRNGRGEQYV.

This clonotype has ten or more counts. The rearrangement links TRBV5-6 to TRBJ1-5; D might be TRBD1 (6 bases). V lost 3 bases and J lost 2, with 18 bases in between. The CDR3 contains 17 residues. Germline V gives CDR1 SGHDT, CDR2 YYEEEE. The CDR3 region is CASSSAPGALGNQPQHF. The CDR3 nucleotides are TGTGCCAGCAGCTCCGCTCCGGGGGCGCTGGGCAATCAGCCCCAGCATTTT.

The chain employs TRBV18 and TRBJ1-5, with D tentatively TRBD1 (6 bases). Germline values: CDR1 KGHSH, CDR2 LQKENI. This CDR3 has 16 residues. V lost 2 bases to trimming and J lost 0 bases, with 11 bases between them. This chain's CDR3 is CASSPDRTLSNQPQHF. The CDR3 nucleotides are TGTGCCAGCTCACCAGACAGGACCCTTAGCAATCAGCCCCAGCATTTT. The full variable domain, rest sourced from reference TRBV18 and TRBJ1-5, is NAGVMQNPRHLVRRRGQEARLRCSPMKGHSHVYWYRQLPEEGLKFMVYLQKENIIDESGMPKERFSAEFPKEGPSILRIQQVVRGDSAAYFCASSPDRTLSNQPQHFGDGTRLSIL.

In this sample, this clonotype turned up many times. The rearrangement uses TRBV27 and TRBJ2-7, with D perhaps TRBD2 (5 bases). This CDR3 region has 14 residues. The ends were cut back, 6 bases at V and 9 bases at J, with 21 bases in the middle. Per germline, CDR1 MNHEY and CDR2 SMNVEV (reference sequence). The CDR3 DNA reads TGTGCCAGCAGCAACAAAGCCGGACTCGACGGGCAGTACGTC. Protein: CASSNKAGLDGQYV.

The V call is TRBV4-1, the J call TRBJ1-5; tentative D call: TRBD1 (6 bases). Germline CDR1 is MGHRA and CDR2 is YSYEKL. Trimming shortened V by 3 bases and J by 7 bases, and 13 bases separated the two germline ends. The CDR3 has 14 residues. CDR3 DNA: TGCGCCAGCAGCCATCTCAGGGGTGGACAGCCCCAGCATTTT. Translated: CASSHLRGGQPQHF.